This TCR beta chain comes out of a study of T-cell reconstitution after alpha-beta-depleted transplantation in children. Note on this clonotype: No conserved phenylalanine or tryptophan is present at the end of the CDR3, so a read error is the likely explanation.

TCRbeta library preparation incorporated unique molecular identifiers. From the PCR reads, TCRdb called clonotypes with MiXCR, one entry per CDR3 protein. The data show hundreds of thousands of distinct CDR3 sequences, with about 11% seen just once and over 2% held by the top ten. From germline, CDR1 is SGHTA and CDR2 FQGNSA. The V gene end was trimmed by 2 bases and the J gene end by 8 bases; junction bases not matched to a gene: 5. CDR3 length equals 14 residues. The sequence derives from a human donor who donated a stem cell graft to a child with acute lymphoblastic leukemia. The source material was PBMCs from the stem cell graft donor, sampled from the stem cell graft. V usage is TRBV7-2 and J usage is TRBJ2-1, with 8 bases fitting TRBD1. The CDR3 is CASSLRQGHHEQFL. In DNA, the CDR3 is TGTGCCAGCAGCTTACGACAGGGGCACCATGAGCAGTTCTTG.